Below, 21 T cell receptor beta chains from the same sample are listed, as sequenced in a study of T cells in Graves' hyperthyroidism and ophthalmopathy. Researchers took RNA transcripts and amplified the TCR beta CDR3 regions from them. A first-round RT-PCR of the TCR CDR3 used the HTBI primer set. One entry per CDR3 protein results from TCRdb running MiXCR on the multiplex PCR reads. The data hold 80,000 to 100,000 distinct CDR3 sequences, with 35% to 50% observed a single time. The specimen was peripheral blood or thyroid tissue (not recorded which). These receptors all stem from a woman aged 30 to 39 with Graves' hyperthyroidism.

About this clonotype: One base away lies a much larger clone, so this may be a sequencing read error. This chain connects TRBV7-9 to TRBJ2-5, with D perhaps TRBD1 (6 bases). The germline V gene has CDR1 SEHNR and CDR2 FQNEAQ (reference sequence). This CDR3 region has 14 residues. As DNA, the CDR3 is TGTGCCAGCAATGACCGGACAGCCCAAGGGACCCAGTACTTC. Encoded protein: CASNDRTAQGTQYF.

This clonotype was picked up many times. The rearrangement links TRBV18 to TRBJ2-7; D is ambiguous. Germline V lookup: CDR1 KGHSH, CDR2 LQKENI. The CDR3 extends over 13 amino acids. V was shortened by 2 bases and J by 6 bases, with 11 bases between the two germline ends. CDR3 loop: CASSPERDREQYF. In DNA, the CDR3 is TGTGCCAGCTCACCAGAAAGAGATCGCGAGCAGTACTTC. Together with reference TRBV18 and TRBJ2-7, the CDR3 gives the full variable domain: NAGVMQNPRHLVRRRGQEARLRCSPMKGHSHVYWYRQLPEEGLKFMVYLQKENIIDESGMPKERFSAEFPKEGPSILRIQQVVRGDSAAYFCASSPERDREQYFGPGTRLTVT.

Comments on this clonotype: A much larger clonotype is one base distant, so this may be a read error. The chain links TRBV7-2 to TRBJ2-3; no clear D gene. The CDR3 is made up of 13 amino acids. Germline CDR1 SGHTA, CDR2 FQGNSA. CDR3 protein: CASSQFRPGTQYF. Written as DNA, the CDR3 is TGCGCCAGCAGCCAGTTCCGCCCAGGTACGCAGTATTTT. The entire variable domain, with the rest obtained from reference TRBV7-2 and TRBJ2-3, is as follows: GAGVSQSPSNKVTEKGKDVELRCDPISGHTALYWYRQSLGQGLEFLIYFQGNSAPDKSGLPSDRFSAERTGGSVSTLTIQRTQQEDSAVYLCASSQFRPGTQYFGPGTRLTVL.

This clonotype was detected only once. In nucleotides, the CDR3 is TGTGCCAGCAGTTTCAGCGGACTCGAGACCCAGTACTTC. As protein: CASSFSGLETQYF. V usage is TRBV2 and J usage is TRBJ2-5, with D perhaps matching TRBD2 (5 bases). V shed 5 bases and J shed 5 bases, with 12 bases lying between them. The germline V gene encodes CDR1 SNHLY and CDR2 FYNNEI. The CDR3 consists of 13 residues. The variable domain in full, completed from reference TRBV2 and TRBJ2-5, reads EPEVTQTPSHQVTQMGQEVILRCVPISNHLYFYWYRQILGQKVEFLVSFYNNEISEKSEIFDDQFSVERPDGSNFTLKIRSTKLEDSAMYFCASSFSGLETQYFGPGTRLLVL.

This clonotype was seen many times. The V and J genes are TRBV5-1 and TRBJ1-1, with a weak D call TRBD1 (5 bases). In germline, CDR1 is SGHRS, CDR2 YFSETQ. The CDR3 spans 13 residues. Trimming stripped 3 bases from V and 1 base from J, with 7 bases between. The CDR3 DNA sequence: TGCGCCAGCAGCTCGGACAAGAACACTGAAGCTTTCTTT. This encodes CASSSDKNTEAFF.

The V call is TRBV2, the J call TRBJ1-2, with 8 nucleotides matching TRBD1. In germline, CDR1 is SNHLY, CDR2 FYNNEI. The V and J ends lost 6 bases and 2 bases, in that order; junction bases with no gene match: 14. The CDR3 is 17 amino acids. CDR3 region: CASRDSRGRMGNYGYTF. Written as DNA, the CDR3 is TGTGCCAGCAGGGACTCCAGGGGGCGGATGGGGAACTATGGCTACACCTTC.

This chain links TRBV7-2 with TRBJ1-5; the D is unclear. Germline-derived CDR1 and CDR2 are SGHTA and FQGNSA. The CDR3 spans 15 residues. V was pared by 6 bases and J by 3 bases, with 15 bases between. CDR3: CASSHTQWPNQPQHF. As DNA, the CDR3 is TGTGCCAGCAGTCATACTCAGTGGCCCAATCAGCCCCAGCATTTT.

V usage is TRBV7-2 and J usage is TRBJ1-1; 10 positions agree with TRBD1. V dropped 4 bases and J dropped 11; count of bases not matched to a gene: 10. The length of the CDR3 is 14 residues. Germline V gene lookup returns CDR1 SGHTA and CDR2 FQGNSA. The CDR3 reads CASSYGRQGASAFF. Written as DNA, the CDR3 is TGTGCCAGCAGCTACGGACGACAGGGGGCTTCGGCTTTCTTT. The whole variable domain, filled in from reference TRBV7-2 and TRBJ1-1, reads GAGVSQSPSNKVTEKGKDVELRCDPISGHTALYWYRQSLGQGLEFLIYFQGNSAPDKSGLPSDRFSAERTGGSVSTLTIQRTQQEDSAVYLCASSYGRQGASAFFGQGTRLTVV.

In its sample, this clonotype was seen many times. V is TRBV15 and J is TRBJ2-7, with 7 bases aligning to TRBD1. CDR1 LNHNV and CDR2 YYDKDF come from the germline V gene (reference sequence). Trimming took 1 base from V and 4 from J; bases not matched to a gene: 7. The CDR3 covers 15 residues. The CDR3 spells CATSRVTGILYEQYF. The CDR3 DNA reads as TGTGCCACCAGCAGAGTGACAGGGATCCTTTACGAGCAGTACTTC.

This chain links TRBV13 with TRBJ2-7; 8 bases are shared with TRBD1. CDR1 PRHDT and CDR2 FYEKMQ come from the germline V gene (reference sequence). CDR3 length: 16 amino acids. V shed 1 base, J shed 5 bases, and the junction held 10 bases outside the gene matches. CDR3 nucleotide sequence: TGTGCCAGCAGCTTAGACAGGGGGAGTCGAATTGACGAGCAGTACTTC. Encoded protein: CASSLDRGSRIDEQYF.

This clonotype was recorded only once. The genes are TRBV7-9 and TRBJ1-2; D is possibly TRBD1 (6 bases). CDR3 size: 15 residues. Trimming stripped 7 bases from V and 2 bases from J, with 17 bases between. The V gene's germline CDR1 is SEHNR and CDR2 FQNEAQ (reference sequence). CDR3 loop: CASNSEQGFNYGYTF. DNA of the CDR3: TGTGCCAGCAATTCAGAACAGGGCTTCAACTATGGCTACACCTTC.

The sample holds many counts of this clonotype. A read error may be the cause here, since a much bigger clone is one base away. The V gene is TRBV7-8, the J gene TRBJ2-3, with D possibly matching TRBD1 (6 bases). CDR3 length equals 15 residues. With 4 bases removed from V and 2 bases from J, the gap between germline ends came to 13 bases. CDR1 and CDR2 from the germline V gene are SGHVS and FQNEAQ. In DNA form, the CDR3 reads TGTGCCAGCAGCTCGGGACATGGCCACACAGATACGCAGTATTTT. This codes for CASSSGHGHTDTQYF.

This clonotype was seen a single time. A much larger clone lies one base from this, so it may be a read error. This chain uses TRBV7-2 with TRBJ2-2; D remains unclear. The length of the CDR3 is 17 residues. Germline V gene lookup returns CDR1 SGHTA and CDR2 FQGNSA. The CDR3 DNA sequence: TGCGCCAGCAGCCAAGACCGCACCCTTTTGAACACCGGGGAGCTGTTTTTT. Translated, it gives CASSQDRTLLNTGELFF.

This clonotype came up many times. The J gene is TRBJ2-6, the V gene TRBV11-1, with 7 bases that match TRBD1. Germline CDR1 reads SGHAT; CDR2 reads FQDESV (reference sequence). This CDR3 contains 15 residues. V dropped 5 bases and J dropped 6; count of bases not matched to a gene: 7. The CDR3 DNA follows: TGTGCCAGCAGCCCCCGAGGGGGCGCGGCCAACGTCCTGACTTTC. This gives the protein CASSPRGGAANVLTF.

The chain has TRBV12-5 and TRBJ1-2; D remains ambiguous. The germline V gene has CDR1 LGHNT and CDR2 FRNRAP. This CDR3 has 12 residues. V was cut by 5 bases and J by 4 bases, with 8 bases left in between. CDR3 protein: CASGRKFYGYTF. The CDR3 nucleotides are TGTGCTAGTGGTCGTAAGTTCTATGGCTACACCTTC.

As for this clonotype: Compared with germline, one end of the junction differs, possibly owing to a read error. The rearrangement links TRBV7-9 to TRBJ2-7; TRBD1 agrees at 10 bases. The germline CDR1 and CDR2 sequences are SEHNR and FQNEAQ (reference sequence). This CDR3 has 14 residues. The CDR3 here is CASTPGQGTYGQYF. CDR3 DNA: TGTGCCAGCACCCCGGGACAGGGGACCTACGGGCAGTACTTC.

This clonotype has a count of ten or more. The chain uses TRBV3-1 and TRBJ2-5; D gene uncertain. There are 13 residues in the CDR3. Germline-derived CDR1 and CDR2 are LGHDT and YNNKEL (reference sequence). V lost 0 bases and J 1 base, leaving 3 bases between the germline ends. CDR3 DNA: TGTGCCAGCAGCCAAGAAATCCAAGAGACCCAGTACTTC. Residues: CASSQEIQETQYF.

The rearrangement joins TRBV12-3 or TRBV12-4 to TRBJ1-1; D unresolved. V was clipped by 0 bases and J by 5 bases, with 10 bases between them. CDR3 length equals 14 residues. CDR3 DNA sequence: TGTGCCAGCAGTTTAGCGTTCGATGGAACTGAAGCTTTCTTT. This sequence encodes CASSLAFDGTEAFF.

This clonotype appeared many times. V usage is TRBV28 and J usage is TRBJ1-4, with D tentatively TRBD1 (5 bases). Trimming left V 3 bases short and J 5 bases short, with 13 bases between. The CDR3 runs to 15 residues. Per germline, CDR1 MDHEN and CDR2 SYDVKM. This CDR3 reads CASSFPGRPNEKLFF. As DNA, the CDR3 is TGTGCCAGCAGTTTCCCGGGACGCCCAAATGAAAAACTGTTTTTT. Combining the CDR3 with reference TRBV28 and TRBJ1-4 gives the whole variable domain DVKVTQSSRYLVKRTGEKVFLECVQDMDHENMFWYRQDPGLGLRLIYFSYDVKMKEKGDIPEGYSVSREKKERFSLILESASTNQTSMYLCASSFPGRPNEKLFFGSGTQLSVL.

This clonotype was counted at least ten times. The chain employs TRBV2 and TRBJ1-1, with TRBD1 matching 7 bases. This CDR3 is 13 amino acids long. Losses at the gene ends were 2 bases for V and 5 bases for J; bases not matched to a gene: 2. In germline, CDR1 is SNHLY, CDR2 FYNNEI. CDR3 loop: CASSETGETEAFF. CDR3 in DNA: TGTGCCAGCAGTGAAACAGGGGAGACTGAAGCTTTCTTT.

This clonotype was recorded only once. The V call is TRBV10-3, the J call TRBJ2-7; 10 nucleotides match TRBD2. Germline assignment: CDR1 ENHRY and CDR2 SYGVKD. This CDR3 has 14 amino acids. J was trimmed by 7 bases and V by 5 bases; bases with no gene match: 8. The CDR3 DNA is TGTGCCATCAGTCAGACTAGCGGGCTGGGTGAGCAGTACTTC. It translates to CAISQTSGLGEQYF.